Listed below are T cell receptor beta chains from one sample, sequenced in a study of T cell changes during pregnancy in multiple sclerosis. Produced via immunoSEQ multiplex PCR; TCRdb's table is partial and in-frame only. The sample contains roughly 100,000 clones, about nine tenths of which appear only once. This sample comprised peripheral blood, obtained after pregnancy. These receptor sequences come from a female donor in good health, enrolled as a control in a pregnancy study. Both conserved end residues are part of each CDR3. Size is stated for part of the rows, as once, few or many counts, or as a class when the clone is expanded.

clone size: .; J gene: TRBJ1-6; V gene: TRBV19; CDR3 protein: CASSMPPDTHSYNSPLHF
clone size: .; J gene: TRBJ1-6; V gene: TRBV5-1; CDR3 protein: CASSLGQDNSPLHF
clone size: once; J gene: TRBJ2-1; V gene: TRBV6-5; CDR3 protein: CASSYLGGNEQFF
clone size: .; J gene: TRBJ2-1; V gene: TRBV7-2; CDR3 protein: CASSYLAGGPVFF
clone size: .; J gene: TRBJ1-2; V gene: TRBV6-5; CDR3 protein: CASSERFGGDGYTF
clone size: .; J gene: TRBJ1-1; V gene: TRBV7-2; CDR3 protein: CASSLRGGRAEAFF
clone size: .; J gene: TRBJ2-1; V gene: TRBV9; CDR3 protein: CASSDPSYNEQFF
clone size: .; J gene: TRBJ2-1; V gene: TRBV4-2; CDR3 protein: CASSPDSFLNEQFF
clone size: .; J gene: TRBJ2-7; V gene: TRBV5-1; CDR3 protein: CASSQGSYEQYF
clone size: .; J gene: TRBJ2-5; V gene: TRBV11-2; CDR3 protein: CASSFTRAAETQYF
clone size: .; J gene: TRBJ1-1; V gene: TRBV2; CDR3 protein: CATLRGVSEAFF
clone size: .; J gene: TRBJ2-3; V gene: TRBV6-5; CDR3 protein: CASSSRGARNTQYF
clone size: .; J gene: TRBJ2-4; V gene: TRBV5-6; CDR3 protein: CASSPGLAKNIQYF
clone size: .; J gene: TRBJ1-1; V gene: TRBV7-6; CDR3 protein: CASSSNRAVNTEAFF
clone size: .; J gene: TRBJ1-1; V gene: TRBV15; CDR3 protein: CATRSAGNTEAFF
clone size: once; J gene: TRBJ1-1; V gene: TRBV4-1; CDR3 protein: CASSQEAQGAREAFF
clone size: .; J gene: TRBJ1-4; V gene: TRBV6-6; CDR3 protein: CASSYQSREKLFF
clone size: .; J gene: TRBJ1-5; V gene: TRBV18; CDR3 protein: CASSPKRSAEQYNQPQHF
clone size: .; J gene: TRBJ1-5; V gene: TRBV29-1; CDR3 protein: CSVAQGGQPQHF
clone size: .; J gene: TRBJ1-2; V gene: TRBV29-1; CDR3 protein: CSVDRRTYGYTF
clone size: .; J gene: TRBJ1-1; V gene: TRBV10-3; CDR3 protein: CATRANREGEAFF
clone size: .; J gene: TRBJ2-1; V gene: TRBV7-9; CDR3 protein: CASSSDSLGQFF
clone size: .; J gene: TRBJ1-1; V gene: TRBV4-2; CDR3 protein: CASSQDAGMNTEAFF
clone size: .; J gene: TRBJ2-5; V gene: TRBV27; CDR3 protein: CASSPLGGGETQYF
clone size: .; J gene: TRBJ2-7; V gene: TRBV2; CDR3 protein: CASSEALLSTNEQYF